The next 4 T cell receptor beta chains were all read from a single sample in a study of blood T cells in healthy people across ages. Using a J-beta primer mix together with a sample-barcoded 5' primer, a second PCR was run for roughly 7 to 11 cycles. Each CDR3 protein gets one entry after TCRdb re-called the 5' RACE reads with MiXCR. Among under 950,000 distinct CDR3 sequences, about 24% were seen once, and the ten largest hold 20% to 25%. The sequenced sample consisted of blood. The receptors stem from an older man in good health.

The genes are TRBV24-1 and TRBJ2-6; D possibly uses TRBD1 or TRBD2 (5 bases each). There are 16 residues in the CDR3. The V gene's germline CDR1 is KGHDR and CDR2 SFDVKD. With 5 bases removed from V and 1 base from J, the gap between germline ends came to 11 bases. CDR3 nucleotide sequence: TGTGCCACCAGTGGGAGGACAAAGTCTGGGGCCAACGTCCTGACTTTC. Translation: CATSGRTKSGANVLTF.

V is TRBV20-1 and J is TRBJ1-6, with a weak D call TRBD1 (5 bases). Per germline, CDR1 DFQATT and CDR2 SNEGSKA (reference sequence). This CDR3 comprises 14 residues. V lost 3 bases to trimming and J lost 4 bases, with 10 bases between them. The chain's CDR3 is CSARGRIYNSPLHF. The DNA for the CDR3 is TGCAGTGCTAGGGGACGGATATATAATTCACCCCTCCACTTT.

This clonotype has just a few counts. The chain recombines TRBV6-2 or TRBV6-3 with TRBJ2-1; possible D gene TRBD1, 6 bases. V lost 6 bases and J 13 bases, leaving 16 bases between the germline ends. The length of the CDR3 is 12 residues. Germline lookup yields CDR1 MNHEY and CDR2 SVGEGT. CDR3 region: CASSPNRDDQFF. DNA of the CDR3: TGTGCCAGCAGCCCAAACAGGGACGATCAGTTCTTC.

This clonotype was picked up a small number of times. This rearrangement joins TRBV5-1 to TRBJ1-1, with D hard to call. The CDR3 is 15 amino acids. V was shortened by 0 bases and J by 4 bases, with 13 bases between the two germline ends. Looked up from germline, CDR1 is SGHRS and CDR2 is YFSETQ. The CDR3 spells CASSLDGGFGTEAFF. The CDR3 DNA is TGCGCCAGCAGCTTGGATGGAGGGTTTGGCACTGAAGCTTTCTTT.